This TCR beta chain was captured in a study of human T cells and chemical hapten exposure. The overall study: There were weekly diphenylcyclopropenone doses to the scalp for patients throughout the roughly 24-week study. The study, taken as a whole, reports: Expanded TCRs made up significantly more big CDR3 similarity clusters than controls did. The number of TCRs above 1 in 1000 frequency did not change after DPC sensitization. PT1 expanded TCR numbers rose with patch test score.

The CDR3 runs to 17 residues. CDR1 and CDR2 from the germline V gene are SGHAT and FQDESV (reference sequence). Time point reported: patch test 2, 6 weeks after DPC sensitization. Specified treatment: therapeutic diphenylcyclopropenone sensitization with weekly scalp DPC. In regard to this clonotype: The antigen remains undetermined. A junction boundary mismatches the germline segment, possibly from a read error.

TCRdb re-called the RACE reads with MiXCR, one entry per CDR3 protein. The sample has 360,000 or so distinct CDR3 sequences, around 6% seen once. The sequence was collected from a woman aged 18-29 years with alopecia areata. Some clones in this sample may be carry-over from other donors' samples. Sequencing was performed on whole blood, taken in connection with sensitization to the hapten diphenylcyclopropenone (DPC). The chain couples TRBV11-1 to TRBJ1-1; 7 bases map to TRBD1. The CDR3 loop is CASSPRQGGWLNTEAYF. The CDR3 coding sequence is TGTGCCAGCAGCCCCCGACAGGGCGGTTGGCTGAACACTGAAGCTTACTTT.